Sequencing of this T cell receptor (beta chain) was carried out in a study of T cell repertoires in cytomegalovirus infection. From the reads, TCRdb called clonotypes with MiXCR, one entry per CDR3 protein. The table records about 830,000 distinct CDR3 sequences, approximately 30% of them present only once. V lost 2 bases and J 7 bases, leaving 13 bases between the germline ends. The CDR3 spans 13 residues. From germline, CDR1 is SGHRS and CDR2 YFSETQ. Findings and limits, study-wide: Accumulated public TCR beta family frequency recognized individuals carrying CMV together with the relevant HLA.

As regards this clonotype: No antigen is known for it.

This clonotype originated in a human donor in good health (CMV status not recorded). Some clones in this sample may be carry-over from other donors' samples. This sequence joins TRBV5-1 and TRBJ2-7; possible D gene TRBD2, 6 bases. The sample in question was cultured CD8+ T cells from PBMCs, obtained from culture after CMV antigen stimulation. The CDR3 is CASSFGGAGEQYF. The CDR3 DNA reads TGCGCCAGCAGCTTCGGCGGGGCGGGGGAGCAGTACTTC.